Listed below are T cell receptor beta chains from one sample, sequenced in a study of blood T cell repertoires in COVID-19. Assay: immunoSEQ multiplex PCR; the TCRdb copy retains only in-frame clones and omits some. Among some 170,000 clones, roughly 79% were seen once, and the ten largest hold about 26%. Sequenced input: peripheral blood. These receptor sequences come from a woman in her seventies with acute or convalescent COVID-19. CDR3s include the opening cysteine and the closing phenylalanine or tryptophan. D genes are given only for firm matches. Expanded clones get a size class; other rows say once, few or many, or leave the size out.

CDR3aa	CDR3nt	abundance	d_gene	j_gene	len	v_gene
CASSQTLAGGRLEYF	TGTGCCAGCAGTCAAACCTTAGCGGGAGGGCGTCTTGAGTATTTT	-	TRBD2	TRBJ2-3	15	TRBV6-5
CATSDLTGLAGDEQFF	TGTGCCACCAGTGACCTCACCGGACTAGCGGGCGATGAGCAGTTCTTC	many	TRBD2	TRBJ2-1	16	TRBV24-1
CASSMGIAGVYEQYF	TGTGCCAGTAGTATGGGAATAGCGGGAGTCTACGAGCAGTACTTC	-	TRBD2	TRBJ2-7	15	TRBV19
CASSFGGAGSEAFF	TGCGCCAGCAGCTTTGGAGGGGCCGGGAGCGAAGCTTTCTTT	-	-	TRBJ1-1	14	TRBV5-1
CASSMDSYQPQHF	TGTGCCAGTAGTATGGACAGCTATCAGCCCCAGCATTTT	-	-	TRBJ1-5	13	TRBV19
CSVAFPDTQYF	TGCAGTGTGGCCTTTCCAGATACGCAGTATTTT	few	-	TRBJ2-3	11	TRBV20-1
CASSEQGNTIYF	TGTGCCAGCAGCGAACAGGGAAACACCATATATTTT	-	-	TRBJ1-3	12	TRBV7-9
CASSLDVTGSSNEQFF	TGCGCCAGCAGCTTGGATGTGACAGGGTCGTCCAATGAGCAGTTCTTC	-	TRBD1	TRBJ2-1	16	TRBV5-1
CASSDRTGVVVTEAFF	TGTGCCAGCAGTGACCGGACAGGGGTTGTTGTCACTGAAGCTTTCTTT	-	TRBD1	TRBJ1-1	16	TRBV6-1
CASSSGPVTGGQETQYF	TGTGCCAGCAGCTCGGGGCCAGTAACGGGAGGGCAAGAGACCCAGTACTTC	-	TRBD2	TRBJ2-5	17	TRBV7-3